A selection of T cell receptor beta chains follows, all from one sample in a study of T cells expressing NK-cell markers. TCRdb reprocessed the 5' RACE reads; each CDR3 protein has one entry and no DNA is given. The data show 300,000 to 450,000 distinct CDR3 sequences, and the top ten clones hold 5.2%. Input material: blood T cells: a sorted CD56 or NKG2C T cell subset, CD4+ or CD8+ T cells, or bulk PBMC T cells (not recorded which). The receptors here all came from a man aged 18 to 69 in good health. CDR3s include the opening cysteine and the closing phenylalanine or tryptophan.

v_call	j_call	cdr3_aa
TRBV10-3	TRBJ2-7	CAISVNPTYEQYF
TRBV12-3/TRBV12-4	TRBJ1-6	CASSLLRDSPLHF
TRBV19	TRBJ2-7	CANKRSLPPYEQYF
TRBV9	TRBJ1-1	CASSTTNTEAFF
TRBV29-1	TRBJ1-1	CSGRFITEAFF
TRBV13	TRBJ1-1	CASSLGRTVPRTEAFF
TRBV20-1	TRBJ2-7	CSARDQGKGSYEQYF
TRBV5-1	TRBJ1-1	CASSLSTVKGTEAFF
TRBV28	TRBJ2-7	CASSLGGADSYEQYF
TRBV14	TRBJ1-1	CASSQAGTANTEAFF
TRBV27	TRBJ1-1	CASNFSLSTNTEAFF
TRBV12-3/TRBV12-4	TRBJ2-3	CASSNPWGGSQYF
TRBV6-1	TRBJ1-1	CASRRAEDHTEAFF
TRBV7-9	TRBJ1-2	CASSPPLTDNYGYTF
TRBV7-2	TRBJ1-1	CASSLARTGGTEAFF
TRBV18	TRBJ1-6	CASSTYGNSPLHF
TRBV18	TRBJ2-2	CASSPYGTNTGELFF
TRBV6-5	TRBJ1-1	CASSYGRAGGNTEAFF
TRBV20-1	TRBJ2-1	CSAFNRGSGSYNEQFF
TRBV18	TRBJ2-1	CASSPRGLGGSYNEQFF
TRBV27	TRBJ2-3	CASSSHQTDTQYF
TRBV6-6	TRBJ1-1	CASTLFSDTEAFF
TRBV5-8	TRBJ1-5	CASSLWGQGNQPQHF
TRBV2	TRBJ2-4	CASKASGAKNIQYF
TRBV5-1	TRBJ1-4	CASSLVVGHSSEKLFF
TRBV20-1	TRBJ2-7	CSAKQSGSSYEQYF
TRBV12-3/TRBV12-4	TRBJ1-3	CASSYTARATIYF
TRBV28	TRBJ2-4	CASSLLAAKNIQYF
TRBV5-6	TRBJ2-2	CASSRWPGNTGELFF
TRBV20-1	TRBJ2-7	CSAVYDLGGTEQYF
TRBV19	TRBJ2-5	CASSSGGAGETQYF
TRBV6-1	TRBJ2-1	CASRVRQGYNEQFF
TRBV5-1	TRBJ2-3	CASSPHLKFSGPETDTQYF
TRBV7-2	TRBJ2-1	CASSLGDSPGGKQFF
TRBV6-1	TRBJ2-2	CATYNSGGLYTGELFF
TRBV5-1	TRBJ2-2	CASTAALRDTGELFF
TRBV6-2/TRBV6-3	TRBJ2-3	CASRSGGAGDTDTQYF
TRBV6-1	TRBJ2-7	CASRGLGQADFYEQYF